This T cell receptor beta chain emerged from a study of cytomegalovirus exposure and HLA in healthy donors. About the research overall: From HLA-typed donors, an early data release held roughly 80 million unique TCRs. Study conclusions and caveats: Among the CMV-associated chains, three were confirmed in vitro as specific for CMV antigens. Sequences of the TCR beta chain were said to predict the HLA-A and HLA-B alleles of most subjects accurately.

Primers for the PCR totalled 60 Vbeta and 13 Jbeta. Clones were sequenced by immunoSEQ multiplex PCR, and TCRdb holds only the in-frame ones, with some missing. Of 150,000 to 180,000 clones in the sample, 60% to 85% were seen once. The CDR3 runs to 15 residues. The V segment lost 6 bases and the J segment 5 bases; nucleotides outside the gene matches: 10. Germline V CDR1 and CDR2: ENHRY, SYGVKD. With respect to this clone: Its antigen is not known.

Specimen: PBMCs. This chain connects TRBV10-3 to TRBJ1-3, with 7 nucleotides matching TRBD1. The sequence was collected from a woman aged 40 to 50 in good health and CMV-seronegative. The chain's CDR3 is CAIRRDRGGRNTIYF. CDR3 bases: TGTGCCATCAGGCGGGACAGAGGGGGAAGAAACACCATATATTTT.